Shown below are 18 T cell receptor beta chains from a single sample sequenced in a study of shared clonotypes between healthy human individuals (dated by TCRdb to about 2020). Library preparation was by the immunoSEQ multiplex PCR assay. TCRdb mirrors the immuneACCESS table, restricted to in-frame sequences. Some clones are absent from its copies; in checked studies, under half trace to an unresolved V gene, and the reason for the others is unknown. The sample data list roughly 2 million clones, and 85% to 95% of these were observed just once. 0.13% of the sample rests with the top ten. The sample consisted of naive CD4+ T cells sorted from blood. Per the publication, the cell subset or site label means: CD45RA+ positively selected. The receptors come from a man aged 18 to 29 in good health.

The gene calls are TRBV18 and TRBJ2-5; unclear D gene. Between the trimmed V and J ends, which lost 4 bases and 4 bases, there was a span of 13 bases. The V gene's germline CDR1 is KGHSH and CDR2 LQKENI. CDR3 length: 14 residues. The CDR3 region is CASSLDRVRETQYF. CDR3 coding DNA: TGTGCCAGCTCACTAGACCGGGTTCGAGAGACCCAGTACTTC.

A remark on this clone: Other DNA sequences in this specimen translate into the identical CDR3. This chain connects TRBV6-5 to TRBJ2-7; D gene unclear. Germline assignment: CDR1 MNHEY and CDR2 SVGAGI. There are 14 residues in the CDR3. V was trimmed by 2 bases and J by 1 base, leaving 9 bases between them. The CDR3 sequence is CASSYLRSSYEQYF. The CDR3 DNA sequence: TGTGCCAGCAGTTACCTGAGGAGTTCCTACGAGCAGTACTTC.

This sequence joins TRBV11-2 and TRBJ1-2; 9 bases line up with TRBD1. With V trimmed by 5 bases and J by 6 bases, 7 bases remained unmatched. Germline lookup yields CDR1 SGHAT and CDR2 FQNNGV. The CDR3 is 14 amino acids. The CDR3 is CASSTLTGGDGYTF. The DNA of the CDR3 is TGTGCCAGCAGCACACTGACAGGGGGAGATGGCTACACCTTC.

This sequence joins TRBV11-2 and TRBJ2-7; 8 bases align to TRBD2. The germline CDR1 and CDR2 sequences are SGHAT and FQNNGV. With V trimmed by 2 bases and J by 2 bases, 5 bases remained unmatched. The CDR3 is 15 amino acids. CDR3 residues: CASSLPAGDPYEQYF. DNA for the CDR3: TGTGCCAGCAGCTTACCAGCGGGGGACCCCTACGAGCAGTACTTC.

The J gene is TRBJ1-2, the V gene TRBV19; D is perhaps TRBD1 (6 bases). CDR1 and CDR2 from the germline V gene are LNHDA and SQIVND (reference sequence). V was trimmed by 6 bases and J by 7 bases, leaving 12 bases between them. The CDR3 length is 12 residues. DNA for the CDR3: TGTGCCAGTAGCACAGGGAACGGTGGCTACACCTTC. This encodes CASSTGNGGYTF. The complete variable domain, with remaining parts taken from reference TRBV19 and TRBJ1-2, reads DGGITQSPKYLFRKEGQNVTLSCEQNLNHDAMYWYRQDPGQGLRLIYYSQIVNDFQKGDIAEGYSVSREKKESFPLTVTSAQKNPTAFYLCASSTGNGGYTFGSGTRLTVV.

The V gene is TRBV2, the J gene TRBJ2-2; 10 nucleotides align to TRBD2. Germline assignment: CDR1 SNHLY and CDR2 FYNNEI. J lost 5 bases, V lost 1 base, and 1 base had no gene match. The CDR3 spans 15 residues. The DNA for the CDR3 is TGTGCCAGCAGTGAAGAGCGGGAGGGGACCGGGGAGCTGTTTTTT. Protein product: CASSEEREGTGELFF.

The chain is built from TRBV7-9 and TRBJ2-7; weak D call: TRBD2 (6 bases). Germline V CDR1 and CDR2: SEHNR, FQNEAQ (reference sequence). The CDR3 covers 14 residues. Trimming cost V 5 bases and J 2 bases, with 13 bases left between them. The CDR3 sequence is CASSLSGLPYEQYF. The DNA of the CDR3 is TGTGCCAGCAGCCTCTCGGGACTTCCCTACGAGCAGTACTTC.

This clone was detected once. The chain is built from TRBV27 and TRBJ1-1; 9 positions agree with TRBD1. The CDR3 has 14 amino acids. Germline loops: CDR1 MNHEY, CDR2 SMNVEV (reference sequence). V lost 5 bases to trimming and J lost 6 bases; unmatched junction nucleotides: 7. CDR3 nucleotide sequence: TGTGCCAGCAGTCCAACAGGGGGCGGGGCTGAAGCTTTCTTT. As protein: CASSPTGGGAEAFF.

The V gene is TRBV19, the J gene TRBJ2-7, with D maybe TRBD1 (6 bases). Germline-derived CDR1 and CDR2 are LNHDA and SQIVND (reference sequence). V was trimmed by 4 bases and J by 0 bases, leaving 13 bases between them. The CDR3 has 15 amino acids. CDR3: CASSTGDTYSYEQYF. The DNA for the CDR3 is TGTGCCAGTAGTACTGGGGACACCTACTCCTACGAGCAGTACTTC.

The chain has TRBV10-3 and TRBJ2-1; 9 nucleotides line up with TRBD2. The CDR3 runs to 15 residues. The trim removed 2 bases at V and 5 bases at J, leaving 4 bases unmatched. Germline CDR1 reads ENHRY; CDR2 reads SYGVKD. CDR3 amino acids: CAISEPSGADNEQFF. The CDR3 region has the DNA TGTGCCATCAGTGAGCCTAGCGGGGCAGACAATGAGCAGTTCTTC.

In the case of this clone: Other DNA variants within this sample encode the same CDR3. The chain carries TRBV9 and TRBJ2-3; D is undetermined. V was clipped by 0 bases and J by 0 bases, with 5 bases between them. Germline V lookup: CDR1 SGDLS, CDR2 YYNGEE. The CDR3 runs 14 residues. DNA of the CDR3: TGTGCCAGCAGCGTAGAGTCTAGCACAGATACGCAGTATTTT. Its protein is CASSVESSTDTQYF.

This chain uses TRBV11-3 with TRBJ2-2, with D perhaps given as TRBD1 or TRBD2 (5 bases each). V was pared by 7 bases and J by 4 bases, with 13 bases between. Germline values: CDR1 SGHNT, CDR2 YENEEA. The CDR3 is 14 amino acids. The CDR3 DNA is TGTGCCAGCAACCAGGGACCCGGCACCGGGGAGCTGTTTTTT. Amino acids: CASNQGPGTGELFF.

The V gene is TRBV7-6, the J gene TRBJ2-5; D not resolved. The CDR3 consists of 14 residues. Germline CDR1 reads SGHVS; CDR2 reads FNYEAQ. Trimming cost V 4 bases and J 1 base, with 10 bases left between them. CDR3 sequence (DNA): TGTGCCAGCAGCTGGGTCCACCCCCAAGAGACCCAGTACTTC. Translated, it gives CASSWVHPQETQYF.

J is TRBJ1-3 and V is TRBV28, with unresolved D. Germline lookup yields CDR1 MDHEN and CDR2 SYDVKM. Trimming cost V 8 bases and J 0 bases, with 5 bases left between them. CDR3 length: 12 amino acids. As DNA, the CDR3 is TGTGCCAGCGCCCACTCTGGAAACACCATATATTTT. Amino acid sequence: CASAHSGNTIYF.

The V and J genes are TRBV10-3 and TRBJ1-1, with unresolved D. Trimming left V 4 bases short and J 4 bases short, with 16 bases between. CDR3 length: 15 amino acids. Germline V lookup: CDR1 ENHRY, CDR2 SYGVKD. The CDR3 region is CAISVSFQDSTEAFF. As DNA, the CDR3 is TGTGCCATCAGTGTTAGCTTCCAAGATAGCACTGAAGCTTTCTTT.

The chain combines TRBV7-2 with TRBJ2-6; the D gene is possibly TRBD1 (5 bases). This CDR3 is 16 amino acids long. Germline CDR1 and CDR2: SGHTA and FQGNSA. V gave up 5 bases and J gave up 0 bases, with 11 bases separating them. The chain's CDR3 is CASSTRGSSGANVLTF. In nucleotides, the CDR3 is TGTGCCAGCAGCACAAGGGGCAGCTCTGGGGCCAACGTCCTGACTTTC.

This chain uses TRBV7-9 with TRBJ2-2; D unresolved. Trimming took off 5 bases at V and 1 base at J, with 5 bases between the two ends. Germline CDR1 SEHNR, CDR2 FQNEAQ (reference sequence). This CDR3 contains 13 residues. CDR3 region: CASSRLNTGELFF. Written as DNA, the CDR3 is TGTGCCAGCAGCCGCTTGAACACCGGGGAGCTGTTTTTT.

The table lists this clone with a count of one. The genes are TRBV27 and TRBJ1-1; possibly TRBD1 for D (5 bases). V dropped 5 bases and J dropped 6 bases, with 28 bases sitting between them. Germline V gene data show CDR1 as MNHEY and CDR2 as SMNVEV (reference sequence). The CDR3 extends over 18 amino acids. CDR3 protein: CASSPSVRGVARRAEAFF. CDR3 nucleotide sequence: TGTGCCAGCAGTCCATCCGTTCGGGGCGTTGCACGAAGGGCTGAAGCTTTCTTT.